The rows below give T cell receptor beta chains drawn from one sample of a study of blood T cell repertoires in COVID-19. The method was immunoSEQ multiplex PCR; TCRdb's version includes in-frame clones alone and lacks a portion of them. The top ten clones hold about a sixth of a sample with 40,000 to 55,000 clones, 89% of them seen once. What was sequenced was peripheral blood. The origin of the receptors is a man between 65 and 85 years old with active COVID-19. Each CDR3 is given with its conserved first and last residue. A D gene is named only where the DNA matches it firmly. Clone size is shown for a subset of rows, as once, few, many or a class of expanded clone.

size: once; V: TRBV10-2; D: TRBD1; J: TRBJ1-5; DNA: TGCGCCAGCAGTGAAAGGGACAGGGGAGAAGTTCAGCCCCAGCATTTT; CDR3: CASSERDRGEVQPQHF
size: .; V: TRBV9; D: TRBD2; J: TRBJ2-1; DNA: TGTGCCAGCAGCCCACGACTAGCTCAAAGTTCCTACAATGAGCAGTTCTTC; CDR3: CASSPRLAQSSYNEQFF
size: .; V: TRBV19; D: .; J: TRBJ1-5; DNA: TGTGCCAGTAGCCGATTATCGGACATTCCTATAAACAATCAGCCCCAGCATTTT; CDR3: CASSRLSDIPINNQPQHF
size: .; V: TRBV18; D: TRBD2; J: TRBJ2-1; DNA: TGTGCCAGCTCACCACGGGCGGGGGGTACCTACAATGAGCAGTTCTTC; CDR3: CASSPRAGGTYNEQFF
size: .; V: TRBV6-5; D: .; J: TRBJ2-7; DNA: TGTGCCAGCAGTTACGGGACACGACGCTACGAGCAGTACTTC; CDR3: CASSYGTRRYEQYF
size: .; V: TRBV28; D: TRBD1; J: TRBJ1-2; DNA: TGTGCCAGCAGTCTTCCGGACAGGTACCATGGCTACACCTTC; CDR3: CASSLPDRYHGYTF
size: .; V: TRBV6-5; D: .; J: TRBJ1-5; DNA: TGTGCCAGCAGTTCGGGGGTCCAGCCCCAGCATTTT; CDR3: CASSSGVQPQHF
size: .; V: TRBV12-3/TRBV12-4; D: .; J: TRBJ1-2; DNA: TGTGCCAGCAGTTTAGGCAGTACCTATGGCTACACCTTC; CDR3: CASSLGSTYGYTF
size: few; V: TRBV2; D: .; J: TRBJ1-5; DNA: TGTGCCAGCAGTCCACAGCCGGTTCAGCCCCAGCATTTT; CDR3: CASSPQPVQPQHF
size: .; V: TRBV6-5; D: .; J: TRBJ1-6; DNA: TGTGCCAGCACAAATGGACAGACCAAGAATTCACCCCTCCACTTT; CDR3: CASTNGQTKNSPLHF